This T cell receptor (beta chain) was captured by sequencing in a study of T cell repertoires in cytomegalovirus infection. As for the study in general: Based on public TCR beta signatures, there were indications of CMV infection and of a matching HLA type.

This clonotype was observed a handful of times. MiXCR was run by TCRdb on the reads, yielding one entry per CDR3 protein. In the table there are more than 500,000 distinct CDR3 sequences, approximately 15% of which are singletons. The receptor comes from a human donor in good health (CMV status not recorded). Some clones in this sample may be carry-over from other donors' samples. Sequencing was carried out using CD8+ T cells from PBMCs.

CDR3 coding DNA: TGTGCCAGCAGTTATGGGAGCACGAACACCGGGGAGCTGTTTTTT. This encodes CASSYGSTNTGELFF. V gene TRBV6-1 combines with J gene TRBJ2-2, with D possibly matching TRBD2 (5 bases). The CDR3 sequence is 15 residues long. V was shortened by 5 bases and J by 0 bases, with 10 bases between the two germline ends. Germline values: CDR1 MNHNS, CDR2 SASEGT.